The 28 T cell receptor beta chains presented below share a single source sample, sequenced in a study of shared clonotypes between healthy human individuals. The assay was immunoSEQ multiplex PCR, and TCRdb's table has in-frame clones only and misses some. Among some 2,000,000 clones, about 95% were seen once, and the ten largest hold more than 0.95%. Positive CCR7 selection of CD45RO-negative cells yielded the naive CD8 cells, and terminally differentiated effector memory CD45RA+ cells were excluded. The sequencing sample was made of naive CD8+ T cells sorted from blood. These receptors were collected from a man aged 18 to 35 in good health.

The rearrangement uses TRBV4-3 and TRBJ1-2; no clear D. The CDR3 runs 16 residues. V was pared by 0 bases and J by 5 bases, with 16 bases between. From germline, CDR1 is LGHNA and CDR2 YSLEER. For the CDR3, the DNA is TGCGCCAGCAGCCAAGATCCAGTAGAATCCTTTTATGGCTACACCTTC. Its translation: CASSQDPVESFYGYTF.

The V and J genes are TRBV6-5 and TRBJ1-2; D might be TRBD1 (6 bases). This CDR3 comprises 14 residues. The germline V and J ends were trimmed by 5 bases and 8 bases, with 18 bases remaining between them. Looked up from germline, CDR1 is MNHEY and CDR2 is SVGAGI. The CDR3 loop is CASSSEGGGRGYTF. The CDR3 nucleotides read TGTGCCAGCAGTAGCGAGGGGGGAGGTAGAGGCTACACCTTC.

The chain links TRBV7-9 to TRBJ1-2, with 9 nucleotides matching TRBD1. Germline values: CDR1 SEHNR, CDR2 FQNEAQ (reference sequence). Losses at the gene ends were 3 bases for V and 7 bases for J; bases not matched to a gene: 6. The length of the CDR3 is 14 residues. In nucleotides, the CDR3 is TGTGCCAGCAGCTTTCTCGACAGGGGGGCTGGCTACACCTTC. The encoded protein is CASSFLDRGAGYTF.

This sequence joins TRBV7-9 and TRBJ2-1; D gene ambiguous. Germline CDR1 SEHNR, CDR2 FQNEAQ (reference sequence). V shed 4 bases and J shed 9 bases, with 10 bases lying between them. The CDR3 consists of 12 residues. CDR3 bases: TGTGCCAGCAGCTCTTCCACGGTTGAGCAGTTCTTC. This codes for CASSSSTVEQFF.

This chain's CDR3 is CASSTVGGREKLFF. CDR3 nucleotides: TGTGCCAGCAGTACAGTAGGGGGCAGGGAAAAACTGTTTTTT. The chain is built from TRBV27 and TRBJ1-4, with 7 bases fitting TRBD1. Germline CDR1 and CDR2: MNHEY and SMNVEV (reference sequence). CDR3 length: 14 residues. V shed 5 bases and J 8 bases; nucleotides not matched to a gene: 8.

This clone was observed a single time. The chain combines TRBV29-1 with TRBJ2-3; D is perhaps TRBD1 (5 bases). The V and J ends lost 5 bases and 5 bases respectively, with 14 bases between them. The CDR3 contains 13 residues. CDR1 and CDR2 (germline): SQVTM, ANQGSEA. The CDR3 reads CSVQTRVGDTQYF. The CDR3 region has the DNA TGCAGCGTTCAAACCAGGGTTGGAGATACGCAGTATTTT.

V gene TRBV18 combines with J gene TRBJ1-2, with 7 bases lining up with TRBD1. V was pared by 6 bases and J by 9 bases, with 25 bases of the junction left unmatched. Per the germline V gene, CDR1 is KGHSH and CDR2 is LQKENI. CDR3 length: 18 residues. Written as DNA, the CDR3 is TGTGCCAGCTCGCCAGATGACATCGAACAGGGGCGCTTTTACAGCTACACCTTC. It encodes CASSPDDIEQGRFYSYTF.

The gene calls are TRBV9 and TRBJ2-7, with TRBD2 matching 7 bases. V was pared by 0 bases and J by 2 bases, with 8 bases of the junction left unmatched. The CDR3 is 16 residues long. Germline-derived CDR1 and CDR2 are SGDLS and YYNGEE. The CDR3 loop is CASSVVELANPYEQYF. The CDR3 nucleotides read TGTGCCAGCAGCGTAGTAGAACTAGCGAACCCCTACGAGCAGTACTTC.

The V gene is TRBV5-5, the J gene TRBJ2-7, with 7 nucleotides matching TRBD2. The CDR3 has 12 amino acids. J lost 4 bases, V lost 4 bases, and 2 bases had no gene match. CDR1 SGHKS and CDR2 YYEKEE come from the germline V gene (reference sequence). The CDR3 loop reads CASSRREYEQYF. The CDR3 DNA follows: TGTGCCAGCAGCCGGCGGGAGTACGAGCAGTACTTC.

The chain carries TRBV27 and TRBJ1-6; D possibly corresponds to TRBD1 (6 bases). The CDR3 spans 15 residues. V was cut by 5 bases and J by 3 bases, with 11 bases left in between. CDR1 and CDR2 from the germline V gene are MNHEY and SMNVEV (reference sequence). The CDR3 sequence is CASSVRQDYNSPLHF. The CDR3 DNA sequence: TGTGCCAGCAGTGTTAGACAGGACTATAATTCACCCCTCCACTTT.

This clone was found a few times. Other DNA variants within this sample encode the same CDR3. CDR3 loop: CASSQGRGGYEQYF. CDR3 DNA: TGCGCCAGCAGCCAAGGGAGAGGTGGCTACGAGCAGTACTTC. The chain is built from TRBV4-3 and TRBJ2-7; D not certain. The CDR3 is 14 amino acids. In germline, CDR1 is LGHNA, CDR2 YSLEER. V was shortened by 1 base and J by 3 bases, with 10 bases between the two germline ends.

This clone has a single count. The genes are TRBV28 and TRBJ2-1; D is unresolved. CDR1 is MDHEN and CDR2 is SYDVKM in the germline V gene. The ends were cut back, 8 bases at V and 9 bases at J, with 20 bases in the middle. This CDR3 region has 14 residues. The CDR3: CASAIRTLLAEQFF. In DNA, the CDR3 is TGTGCCAGCGCGATAAGGACCCTGCTGGCTGAGCAGTTCTTC.

The chain employs TRBV6-6 and TRBJ2-2; 7 bases agree with TRBD2. From germline, CDR1 is MNHNY and CDR2 SVGAGI (reference sequence). V shed 2 bases and J 5 bases; nucleotides not matched to a gene: 8. The CDR3 totals 16 residues. CDR3 sequence reads: CASSYGGVPETGELFF. The CDR3 bases are TGTGCCAGCAGTTACGGGGGGGTTCCCGAAACCGGGGAGCTGTTTTTT.

The chain carries TRBV7-9 and TRBJ2-7; unclear D gene. Trimming took 1 base from V and 3 from J, leaving 7 bases between them. The CDR3 covers 13 residues. Looked up from germline, CDR1 is SEHNR and CDR2 is FQNEAQ (reference sequence). The CDR3 DNA is TGTGCCAGCAGCTTAGTGGCCAGCTACGAGCAGTACTTC. Encoded protein: CASSLVASYEQYF.

This chain links TRBV2 with TRBJ2-7, with D uncertain. Trimming took 7 bases from V and 4 from J, leaving 20 bases between them. This CDR3 comprises 15 residues. The germline V gene encodes CDR1 SNHLY and CDR2 FYNNEI. The CDR3 sequence is CASTDQNSDLYEQYF. The CDR3 bases are TGTGCCAGCACCGATCAAAACAGTGATTTGTACGAGCAGTACTTC.

This chain uses TRBV27 with TRBJ1-5, with a weak D call TRBD1 (5 bases). The CDR3 has 15 amino acids. Per the germline V gene, CDR1 is MNHEY and CDR2 is SMNVEV (reference sequence). Trimming left V 5 bases short and J 5 bases short, with 16 bases between. CDR3 sequence reads: CASSPVQGFYQPQHF. The CDR3 nucleotides are TGTGCCAGCAGTCCAGTCCAGGGATTTTATCAGCCCCAGCATTTT.

The chain recombines TRBV7-6 with TRBJ1-5; perhaps TRBD1 as D (6 bases). The V end was cut by 6 bases, the J end by 5 bases, with 20 bases between. The CDR3 length is 16 residues. CDR1 is SGHVS and CDR2 is FNYEAQ in the germline V gene. The CDR3 coding sequence is TGTGCCAGCAGTTCCGCCCCGGGGGGCTGGGATCAGCCCCAGCATTTT. Its protein is CASSSAPGGWDQPQHF. Full variable domain (rest looked up from reference TRBV7-6 and TRBJ1-5): GAGVSQSPRYKVTKRGQDVALRCDPISGHVSLYWYRQALGQGPEFLTYFNYEAQQDKSGLPNDRFSAERPEGSISTLTIQRTEQRDSAMYRCASSSAPGGWDQPQHFGDGTRLSIL.

The CDR3 here is CASSYADYSEQYF. The CDR3 bases are TGTGCCAGCAGTTACGCGGACTACTCCGAGCAGTACTTC. The genes are TRBV6-5 and TRBJ2-7; D might be TRBD2 (6 bases). There are 13 residues in the CDR3. The V end was cut by 2 bases, the J end by 6 bases, with 11 bases between. Per the germline V gene, CDR1 is MNHEY and CDR2 is SVGAGI.

V gene TRBV6-6 combines with J gene TRBJ1-1, with D unresolved. V was cut by 3 bases and J by 3 bases, with 8 bases left in between. The length of the CDR3 is 13 residues. The V gene's germline CDR1 is MNHNY and CDR2 SVGAGI (reference sequence). This chain's CDR3 is CASSYFGDTEAFF. In DNA form, the CDR3 reads TGTGCCAGCAGTTATTTCGGGGACACTGAAGCTTTCTTT.

Written as DNA, the CDR3 is TGCGCCAGCAGTGCCTACAGGGAACTTCTGGACGAGCAGTACTTC. The encoded protein is CASSAYRELLDEQYF. This rearrangement joins TRBV10-1 to TRBJ2-7; a possible D gene is TRBD1 (6 bases). Germline-derived CDR1 and CDR2 are WNHNN and SYGVQD (reference sequence). This CDR3 spans 15 amino acids. Deletions cut 4 bases from V and 5 bases from J, with 18 bases between.

As for this clone: Additional DNA sequences in this sample encode the identical CDR3. The chain combines TRBV19 with TRBJ1-2; D is unclear. Deletions cut 0 bases from V and 0 bases from J, with 5 bases between. In germline, CDR1 is LNHDA, CDR2 SQIVND (reference sequence). The CDR3 is 14 residues long. This CDR3 is CASSIDRANYGYTF. CDR3 DNA: TGTGCCAGTAGTATAGATCGTGCTAACTATGGCTACACCTTC. The whole variable domain, remainder taken from reference TRBV19 and TRBJ1-2, is DGGITQSPKYLFRKEGQNVTLSCEQNLNHDAMYWYRQDPGQGLRLIYYSQIVNDFQKGDIAEGYSVSREKKESFPLTVTSAQKNPTAFYLCASSIDRANYGYTFGSGTRLTVV.

Remarks on this clone: Different DNA sequences within this sample yield the same CDR3. This chain joins TRBV6-5 and TRBJ2-2, with unresolved D. The CDR3 runs to 14 residues. V dropped 2 bases and J dropped 2 bases, with 6 bases sitting between them. CDR1 and CDR2 (germline): MNHEY, SVGAGI. In DNA, the CDR3 is TGTGCCAGCAGTTACGGCCTAAACACCGGGGAGCTGTTTTTT. It encodes CASSYGLNTGELFF.

The chain links TRBV2 to TRBJ2-1; D gene uncertain. Germline CDR1 reads SNHLY; CDR2 reads FYNNEI. This CDR3 has 14 amino acids. Trimming stripped 10 bases from V and 5 bases from J, with 18 bases between. The CDR3 nucleotides read TGTGCCACCTCATCGCCAGAGTCTAACAATGAGCAGTTCTTC. It is translated as CATSSPESNNEQFF.

The rearrangement joins TRBV11-2 to TRBJ2-5; TRBD2 is a possible D gene (5 bases). CDR3 length equals 13 residues. V lost 3 bases and J 4 bases, leaving 9 bases between the germline ends. CDR1 and CDR2 (germline): SGHAT, FQNNGV. The CDR3 DNA reads as TGTGCCAGCAGCTTCGCTAGCCTAGAGACCCAGTACTTC. The encoded protein is CASSFASLETQYF.

Turning to this clone: This sample includes further DNA sequences coding for the same CDR3. The chain is built from TRBV19 and TRBJ1-1, with D unresolved. The CDR3 extends over 13 amino acids. Germline V gives CDR1 LNHDA, CDR2 SQIVND (reference sequence). V was trimmed by 3 bases and J by 0 bases, leaving 5 bases between them. The CDR3, as DNA: TGTGCCAGTAGTATCCAGATGAACACTGAAGCTTTCTTT. It translates to CASSIQMNTEAFF.

The V and J genes are TRBV21-1 and TRBJ1-4; the table gives TRBD1 as D, unverified against the DNA. TRBV21-1 corresponds to a pseudogene. CDR3 length equals 15 residues. The CDR3 here is CASSTKTGLGEKLFF. As DNA, the CDR3 is TGTGCCAGCAGCACAAAGACAGGGTTAGGTGAAAAACTGTTTTTT.

Worth noting for this clone: Other DNA variants within this sample encode the same CDR3. The rearrangement links TRBV5-1 to TRBJ2-1; the match to TRBD2 covers 9 bases. CDR1 and CDR2 (germline): SGHRS, YFSETQ. This CDR3 has 15 amino acids. Trimming removed 3 bases from V and 2 bases from J; junction bases left unmatched: 3. CDR3 in amino acids: CASSSAGGPYNEQFF. In DNA, the CDR3 is TGCGCCAGCAGCTCAGCGGGGGGCCCCTACAATGAGCAGTTCTTC. Full variable domain (missing parts from reference TRBV5-1 and TRBJ2-1): KAGVTQTPRYLIKTRGQQVTLSCSPISGHRSVSWYQQTPGQGLQFLFEYFSETQRNKGNFPGRFSGRQFSNSRSEMNVSTLELGDSALYLCASSSAGGPYNEQFFGPGTRLTVL.

The genes are TRBV27 and TRBJ1-5; TRBD1 agrees at 9 bases. Germline V CDR1 and CDR2: MNHEY, SMNVEV (reference sequence). V lost 5 bases and J lost 1; bases outside the gene matches: 6. The CDR3 has 16 amino acids. The DNA for the CDR3 is TGTGCCAGCAGTCACAGGGGGCCGGCGAGCAATCAGCCCCAGCATTTT. As protein: CASSHRGPASNQPQHF.